The source of this T cell receptor (beta chain) is a study of cytomegalovirus exposure and HLA in healthy donors (dated 2017 in TCRdb). Regarding the study in general: An earlier analysis of 587 of the donors reported 276 Gb of sequence data and 100 million to 120 million unique TCR beta sequences obtained from about 180 million T cells. An early release covering just under 650 HLA-typed donors comprised about 300 gigabases of sequencing data and 85 million or so unique TCR sequences. Of the approximately 400 genotyped donors, 75% to 85% were placed in the genetic ancestry cluster associated with self-reported Caucasian donors. The study aimed to test whether signatures of past pathogen exposure could be identified by cataloging public T cell receptors. The study used immunosequencing to profile the T cell repertoires of more than 650 subjects and linked those repertoires to cytomegalovirus serostatus. A separate validation cohort of 100 to 150 different subjects was used in addition to the 666-subject first cohort. To predict cytomegalovirus infection status, the study combined high-throughput TCR immunosequencing, statistical association of individual TCRs with disease status, and machine learning. To study patterns of TCR occurrence, a later analysis re-analyzed previously published TCR beta repertoires from 700 or so donors and added high-resolution HLA genotyping. In the later analysis, no new phenotypic data were used to find candidate immune exposures; instead, reliance was placed on TCR beta sequences and their occurrence across donors. To decide whether each TCR beta V gene segment behaved as functional or pseudogenic, an earlier analysis of some 600 of the donors relied on high-throughput TCR beta sequencing. Donor age, sex, ethnicity and CMV serostatus were compiled together with the repertoire data. A later genetic analysis used genome-wide SNP genotypes for about three fifths of the roughly 700 donors, treating that subset as a discovery cohort. Every repertoire in the discovery cohort had been generated on one and the same sequencing platform. Both class I and class II loci were covered by HLA typing, at four-digit resolution. The number of typed donors differed by locus: 629-630 for A, B, C, DRB1 and DQB1; some 500 for DQA1; over 600 for DPA1; and approximately 450 for DPB1. Roughly 5 DR-DQ haplotypes were handled as single units for association and clustering, since linkage in the cohort was strong. Among 300 to 450 genotyped donors of the cohort, an average of approximately 240,000 unique TCR beta nucleotide sequences were sequenced per donor, roughly 18% of them non-productive.

Library prep was done by the immunoSEQ multiplex PCR assay. For the multiplex PCR, a mixture combining 60 forward primers for TCR Vbeta segments and 13 reverse primers for TCR Jbeta segments was used. A multiplex PCR assay on genomic DNA amplified the CDR3 region of rearranged TCR beta genes. The amplified TCR beta libraries were sequenced on the Illumina HiSeq System as 87-base-pair reads. The original methods were these. In a later analysis, some 80 million unique TCR beta chains were counted across the 500 to 850 repertoires, and around 10 million of these chains were shared by at least two donors. A nearest-neighbor algorithm error-corrected the raw reads and collapsed the reads into unique sequences, merging closely related sequences to remove PCR and sequencing errors. Alignment of CDR3 sequences to IMGT reference sequences was used to assign V, D and J gene segments. For a sequence to be retained, at least a six-nucleotide match to both a V gene segment and a J gene segment was required. Rearrangements were called productive when the CDR3 lacked stop codons and stayed in frame with V and J; all others were non-productive. CDR3 was defined by IMGT convention, running from the second conserved V-encoded cysteine to the conserved J-encoded phenylalanine. The earlier analysis of about 610 of the donors excluded any sequence lacking an unambiguous match to a single V gene segment. In an earlier analysis of several hundred of the donors, a V segment was called functional when productive rearrangements were above 56.7%, and segregating when the standard deviation between donors exceeded 5%. To diagnose cytomegalovirus status from the catalog of TCR beta chain sequences, a statistical classification framework was built. In a later analysis, TCR nucleotide sequences were compared against IMGT/GENE-DB human TR gene sequences so that V and J genes could be assigned. Using the TCRdist pipeline, a later analysis assigned CDR3 sequences along with most-parsimonious VDJ recombination scenarios. A later analysis defined each TCR beta chain by its CDR3 amino acid sequence plus V-gene family, and excluded reads lacking a unique V-gene family. A later analysis removed nearly 600 highly shared, low-generation-probability nucleotide sequences to deal with suspected cross-contamination and a sequencing artifact. In a later analysis, a clonal expansion index for each public chain was calculated from normalized within-repertoire ranks of inferred template counts. In a later analysis, generation probabilities were computed using a VDJ recombination model fitted to out-of-frame rearrangements, and the results were checked against IGoR. Hypergeometric tests were used in a later analysis to score TCR-TCR, TCR-HLA and TCR-CMV co-occurrence, with a repertoire-size bias correction applied to the TCR pairs. A later analysis estimated false discovery rates by permuting HLA or CMV assignments 20 times. In a later analysis, co-occurring TCRs were grouped with DBSCAN, and TCRdist sequence similarity was added when clustering was performed within HLA-allele-positive subsets. Co-occurrence clustering excluded repertoires with fewer than 30,000 or more than 120,000 public chains, plus five with anomalous nucleotide sharing. The table comes from immuneACCESS by way of TCRdb, which keeps in-frame sequences with V and J called. Part of the clones is missing from these tables; in studies checked, under half for an unresolved V gene and the rest for unknown reasons. From that table come the V and J calls and clone size; the DNA was used to work out D and trimming. For this sample the table gives roughly 180,000 clones, of which approximately 82% were detected only once. The ten biggest clones cover about 1.5% of the sample.

Details on this clone: No antigen is known for it. The sample holds no much larger clone one base away, and base qualities are not on file.

Via the germline V gene, CDR1 is MDHEN and CDR2 SYDVKM. The CDR3 numbers 16 residues from cysteine through phenylalanine. The DNA shown is the 48-base CDR3, in frame from base 1. Clipping removes 4 bases from V and 4 bases from J, with 12 as the unmatched junction base count. The cohort consisted of some 670 healthy bone marrow donors. Cohort members were all nominally healthy when sampled, although unrecorded immune exposures were likely present. The donor tested CMV seronegative, placing the donor among the 350 or so seronegative members of the cohort. A peripheral blood sample was provided by each donor, and peripheral blood mononuclear cells were used for TCR beta sequencing. Genomic DNA was extracted from the blood cell samples with the Qiagen DNeasy Blood Extraction Kit. The investigation overall reported the following: Three of the identified cytomegalovirus-associated TCR beta chains were confirmed in vitro to be specific for cytomegalovirus antigens. A later analysis reported that several top co-occurrence clusters appeared linked to parvovirus B19, influenza, CMV and Epstein-Barr virus. Compared with equally common non-associated chains, HLA-associated TCR beta chains in a later analysis were more clonally expanded and had lower generation probabilities. Sequencing depth was assumed to be roughly uniform across donors in the presence/absence analyses, though that assumption may not hold. The only immune exposure information available for the cohort was CMV serostatus. The 87-base-pair reads could not distinguish some IMGT-functional V segments, including TRBV6-2 and TRBV6-3, so those segments were excluded. Compared with the roughly 720-donor mean, donors in an Asian-associated ancestry cluster had fewer N-insertions in productive TCRs, according to a later genetic analysis. In a later analysis, 16,951 TCR beta sequences were associated with specific HLA alleles at a false discovery rate of 0.05. A later analysis found that TCR association rates varied across HLA loci, with DRB1 alleles showing the most associated TCRs and HLA-C alleles the fewest. Cytomegalovirus status was reported to be diagnosed by the classifier with high specificity and sensitivity in both the original and validation cohorts. A later genetic analysis associated a missense DCLRE1C variant with V-gene and J-gene trimming of TCR beta chains, and an independent cohort replicated the association. Broadly in line with IMGT annotations, most TCR beta V segments showed up in productive rearrangements about 87% or about 30% of the time in an earlier analysis of approximately 640 of the donors. The sequencing pipeline was judged likely to have produced a cluster of highly shared sequence variants as a technical artifact. A further reported finding was that TCR beta sequences accurately predicted the HLA-A and HLA-B alleles for most subjects in the first cohort. The authors suggested that the approach could potentially be generalized to other disease states and immunological phenotypes. In the study, approximately 160 TCR beta chains were listed as associated with cytomegalovirus. Correlated functional status among segregating V segments might be attributable to linkage disequilibrium, but an unknown experimental factor could not be ruled out. Because HLA typing was missing for some donors at each locus, association tests included only the typed subset. In a later analysis, most CMV-associated TCR beta chains were found to appear HLA-restricted, with HLA associations seemingly driven largely by CMV exposure. Approximately 18 rarely observed V segments, including chromosome 9 orphons, were excluded from the earlier analysis of just under 600 of the donors because counts were too low. When HLA alleles, especially DR and DQ, strongly co-occurred, TCR associations were difficult to assign to individual alleles. Most TCR sequences were seen in very few donors, while some public TCRs were found in many individuals. This cohort had only TCR beta chains sequenced, and the lack of alpha or paired-chain data limited which features could be detected.

The TCR comes from a male donor in good health and CMV-seronegative. What was sequenced was PBMCs. The chain links TRBV28 with TRBJ2-5; 7 junctional bases match TRBD1. The CDR3 is CASSSHRQGVSETQYF. The nucleotides read TGTGCCAGCAGTTCTCACCGCCAGGGGGTTTCAGAGACCCAGTACTTC.